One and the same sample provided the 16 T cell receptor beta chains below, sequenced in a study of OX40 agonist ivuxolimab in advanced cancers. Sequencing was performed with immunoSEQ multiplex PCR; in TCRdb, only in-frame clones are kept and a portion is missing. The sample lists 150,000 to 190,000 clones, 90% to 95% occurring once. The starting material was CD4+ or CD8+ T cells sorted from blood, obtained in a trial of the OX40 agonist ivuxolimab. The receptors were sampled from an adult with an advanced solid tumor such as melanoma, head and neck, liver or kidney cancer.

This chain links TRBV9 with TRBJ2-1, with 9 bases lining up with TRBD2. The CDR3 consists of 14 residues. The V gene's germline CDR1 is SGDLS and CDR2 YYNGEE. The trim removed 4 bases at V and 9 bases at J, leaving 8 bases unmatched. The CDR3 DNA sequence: TGTGCCAGCAGCCCCCTGGGCGGGAGGGTTGAGCAGTTCTTC. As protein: CASSPLGGRVEQFF.

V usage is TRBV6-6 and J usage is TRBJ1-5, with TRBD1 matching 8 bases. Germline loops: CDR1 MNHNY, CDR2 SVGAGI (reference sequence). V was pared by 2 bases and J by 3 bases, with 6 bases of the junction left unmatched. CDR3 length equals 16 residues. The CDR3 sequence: CASSYRSTGDNQPQHF. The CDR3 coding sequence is TGTGCCAGCAGTTACAGGTCGACAGGGGACAATCAGCCCCAGCATTTT.

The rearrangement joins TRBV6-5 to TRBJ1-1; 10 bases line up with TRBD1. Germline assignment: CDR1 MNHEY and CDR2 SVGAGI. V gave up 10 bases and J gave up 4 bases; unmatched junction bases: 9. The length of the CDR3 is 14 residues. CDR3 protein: CATSGTGVPTEAFF. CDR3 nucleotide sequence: TGTGCCACCTCCGGGACAGGGGTTCCCACTGAAGCTTTCTTT.

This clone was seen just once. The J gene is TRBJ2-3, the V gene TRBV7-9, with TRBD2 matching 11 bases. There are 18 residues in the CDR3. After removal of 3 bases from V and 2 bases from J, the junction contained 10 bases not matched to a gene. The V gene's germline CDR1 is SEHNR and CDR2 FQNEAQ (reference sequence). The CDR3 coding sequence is TGTGCCAGCAGCTTTCCAAGGGGACTAGCGGTAGTCACAGATACGCAGTATTTT. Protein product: CASSFPRGLAVVTDTQYF.

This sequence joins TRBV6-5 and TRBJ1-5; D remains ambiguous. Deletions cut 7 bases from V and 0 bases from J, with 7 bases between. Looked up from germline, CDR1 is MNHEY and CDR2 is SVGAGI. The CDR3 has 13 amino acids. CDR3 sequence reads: CASMGYSNQPQHF. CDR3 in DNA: TGTGCCAGCATGGGATATAGCAATCAGCCCCAGCATTTT.

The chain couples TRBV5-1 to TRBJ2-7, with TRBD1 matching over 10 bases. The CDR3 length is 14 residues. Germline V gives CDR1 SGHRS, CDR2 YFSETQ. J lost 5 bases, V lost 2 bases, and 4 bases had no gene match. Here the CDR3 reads CASSLGQGDHEQYF. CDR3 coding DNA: TGCGCCAGCAGCTTAGGACAGGGGGACCACGAGCAGTACTTC. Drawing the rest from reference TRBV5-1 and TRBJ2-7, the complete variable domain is KAGVTQTPRYLIKTRGQQVTLSCSPISGHRSVSWYQQTPGQGLQFLFEYFSETQRNKGNFPGRFSGRQFSNSRSEMNVSTLELGDSALYLCASSLGQGDHEQYFGPGTRLTVT.

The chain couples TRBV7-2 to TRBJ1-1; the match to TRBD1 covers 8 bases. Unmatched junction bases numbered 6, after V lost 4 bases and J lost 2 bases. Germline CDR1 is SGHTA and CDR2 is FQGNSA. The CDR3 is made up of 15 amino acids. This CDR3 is CASSSWGQVNTEAFF. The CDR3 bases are TGTGCCAGCAGCTCCTGGGGACAGGTAAACACTGAAGCTTTCTTT.

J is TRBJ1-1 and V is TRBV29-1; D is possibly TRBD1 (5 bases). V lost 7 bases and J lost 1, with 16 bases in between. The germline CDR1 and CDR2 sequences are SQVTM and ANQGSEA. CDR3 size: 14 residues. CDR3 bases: TGCAGCGCGGTCGGGGGGATGGGGAACACTGAAGCTTTCTTT. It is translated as CSAVGGMGNTEAFF.

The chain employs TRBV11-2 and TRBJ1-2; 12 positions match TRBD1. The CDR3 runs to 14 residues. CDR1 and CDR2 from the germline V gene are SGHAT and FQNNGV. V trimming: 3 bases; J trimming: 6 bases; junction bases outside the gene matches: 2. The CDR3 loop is CASSLGQGADGYTF. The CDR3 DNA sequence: TGTGCCAGCAGCTTGGGACAGGGGGCGGATGGCTACACCTTC.

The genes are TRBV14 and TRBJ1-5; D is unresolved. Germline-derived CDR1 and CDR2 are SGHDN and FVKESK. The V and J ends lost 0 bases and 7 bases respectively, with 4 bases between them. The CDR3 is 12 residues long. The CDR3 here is CASSQDSQPQHF. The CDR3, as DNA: TGTGCCAGCAGCCAAGATTCCCAGCCCCAGCATTTT.

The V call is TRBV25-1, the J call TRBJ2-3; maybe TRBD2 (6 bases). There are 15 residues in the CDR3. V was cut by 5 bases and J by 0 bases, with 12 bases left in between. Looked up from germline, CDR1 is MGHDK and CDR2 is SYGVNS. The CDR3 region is CASSMGGSSTDTQYF. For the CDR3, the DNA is TGTGCCAGCAGTATGGGGGGATCTAGCACAGATACGCAGTATTTT.

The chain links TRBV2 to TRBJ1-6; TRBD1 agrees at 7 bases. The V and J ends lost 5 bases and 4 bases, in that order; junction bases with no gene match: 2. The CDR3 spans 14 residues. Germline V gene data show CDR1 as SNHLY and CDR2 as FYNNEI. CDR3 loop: CASSRDRYNSPLHF. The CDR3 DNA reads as TGTGCCAGCAGTCGGGACAGATATAATTCACCCCTCCACTTT. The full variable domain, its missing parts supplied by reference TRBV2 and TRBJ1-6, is EPEVTQTPSHQVTQMGQEVILRCVPISNHLYFYWYRQILGQKVEFLVSFYNNEISEKSEIFDDQFSVERPDGSNFTLKIRSTKLEDSAMYFCASSRDRYNSPLHFGNGTRLTVT.

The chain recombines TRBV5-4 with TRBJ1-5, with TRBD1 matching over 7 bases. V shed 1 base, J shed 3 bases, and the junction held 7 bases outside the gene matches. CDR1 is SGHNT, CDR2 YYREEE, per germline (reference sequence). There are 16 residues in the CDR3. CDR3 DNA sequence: TGTGCCAGCAGCTTGAGGGGACAGTCTTACAATCAGCCCCAGCATTTT. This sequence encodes CASSLRGQSYNQPQHF.

CDR3 nucleotide sequence: TGTGCCAGCAGACATGCGCAGAGCCGTGATACGCAGTATTTT. This gives the protein CASRHAQSRDTQYF. The V call is TRBV7-2, the J call TRBJ2-3; D not resolved. Germline V gives CDR1 SGHTA, CDR2 FQGNSA. The ends were cut back, 6 bases at V and 6 bases at J, with 16 bases in the middle. The CDR3 is 14 residues long.

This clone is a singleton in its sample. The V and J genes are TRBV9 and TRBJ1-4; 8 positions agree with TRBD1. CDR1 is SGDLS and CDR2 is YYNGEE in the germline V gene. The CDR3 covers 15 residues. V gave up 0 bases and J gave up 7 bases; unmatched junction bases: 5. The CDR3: CASSVAQGDVEKLFF. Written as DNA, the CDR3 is TGTGCCAGCAGCGTAGCACAGGGGGACGTTGAAAAACTGTTTTTT.

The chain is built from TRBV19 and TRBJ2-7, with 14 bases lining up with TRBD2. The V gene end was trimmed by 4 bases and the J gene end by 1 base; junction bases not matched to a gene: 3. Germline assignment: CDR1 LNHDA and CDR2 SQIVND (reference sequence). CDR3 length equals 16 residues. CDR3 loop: CASSRRLAGGSYEQYF. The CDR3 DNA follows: TGTGCCAGTAGTAGGAGACTAGCGGGAGGGTCCTACGAGCAGTACTTC.